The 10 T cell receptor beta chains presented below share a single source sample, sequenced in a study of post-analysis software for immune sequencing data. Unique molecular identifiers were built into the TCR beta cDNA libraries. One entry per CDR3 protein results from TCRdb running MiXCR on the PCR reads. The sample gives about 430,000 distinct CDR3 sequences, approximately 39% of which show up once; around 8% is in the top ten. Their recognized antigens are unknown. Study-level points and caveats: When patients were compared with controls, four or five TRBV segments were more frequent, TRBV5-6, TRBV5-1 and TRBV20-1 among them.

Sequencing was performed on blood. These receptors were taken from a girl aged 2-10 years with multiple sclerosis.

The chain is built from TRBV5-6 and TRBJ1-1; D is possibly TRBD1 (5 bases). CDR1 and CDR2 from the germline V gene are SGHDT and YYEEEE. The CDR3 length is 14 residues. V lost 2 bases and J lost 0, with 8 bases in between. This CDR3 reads CASSFRALNTEAFF. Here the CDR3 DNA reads TGTGCCAGCAGCTTCAGGGCGCTGAACACTGAAGCTTTCTTT.

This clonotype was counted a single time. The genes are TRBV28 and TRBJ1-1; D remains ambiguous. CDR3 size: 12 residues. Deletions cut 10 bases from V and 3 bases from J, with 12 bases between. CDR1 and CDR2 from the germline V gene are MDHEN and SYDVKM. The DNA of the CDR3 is TGTGCCACCTGGACGGGGTACACTGAAGCTTTCTTT. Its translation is CATWTGYTEAFF.

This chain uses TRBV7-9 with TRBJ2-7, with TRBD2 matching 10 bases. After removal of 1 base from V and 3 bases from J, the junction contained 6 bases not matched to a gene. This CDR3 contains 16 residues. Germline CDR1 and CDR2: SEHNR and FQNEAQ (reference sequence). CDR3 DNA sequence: TGTGCCAGCAGCTTAGAGCGGACTAGCGGCTTCTACGAGCAGTACTTC. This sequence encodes CASSLERTSGFYEQYF.

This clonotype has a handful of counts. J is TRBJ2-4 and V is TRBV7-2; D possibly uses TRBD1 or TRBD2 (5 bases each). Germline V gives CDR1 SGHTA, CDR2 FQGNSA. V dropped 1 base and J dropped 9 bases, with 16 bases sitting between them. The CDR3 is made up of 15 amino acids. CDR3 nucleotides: TGTGCCAGCAGCTTAGGGGGACCCATTTGGCCCATTCAGTACTTC. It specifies CASSLGGPIWPIQYF.

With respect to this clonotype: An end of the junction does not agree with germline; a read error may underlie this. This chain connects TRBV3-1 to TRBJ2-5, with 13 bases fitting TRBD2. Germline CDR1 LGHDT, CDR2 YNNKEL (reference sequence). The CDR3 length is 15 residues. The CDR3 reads CASSQGLAGGWTRYF. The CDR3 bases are TGTGCCAGCAGCCAAGGACTAGCGGGGGGATGGACCCGGTACTTC.

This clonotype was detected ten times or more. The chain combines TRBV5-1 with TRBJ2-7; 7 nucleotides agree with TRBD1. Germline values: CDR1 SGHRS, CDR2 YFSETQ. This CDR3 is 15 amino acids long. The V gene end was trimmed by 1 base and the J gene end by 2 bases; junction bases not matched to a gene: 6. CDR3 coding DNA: TGCGCCAGCAGCTTGCGGGACAGTAGCACCTACGAGCAGTACTTC. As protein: CASSLRDSSTYEQYF.

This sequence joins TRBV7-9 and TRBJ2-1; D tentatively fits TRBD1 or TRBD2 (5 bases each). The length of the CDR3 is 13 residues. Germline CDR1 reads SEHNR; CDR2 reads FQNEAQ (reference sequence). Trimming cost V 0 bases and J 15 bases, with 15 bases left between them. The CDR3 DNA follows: TGTGCCAGCAGCTTAGCGCTCGGGGCAGCAGGGTTCTTC. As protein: CASSLALGAAGFF.

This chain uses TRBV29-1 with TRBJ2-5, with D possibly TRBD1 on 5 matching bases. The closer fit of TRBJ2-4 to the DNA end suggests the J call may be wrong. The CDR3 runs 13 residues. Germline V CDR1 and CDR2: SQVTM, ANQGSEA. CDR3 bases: TGCAGCGTCGGAAGGGTCGTAGGGGACATTCAGTACTTC. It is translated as CSVGRVVGDIQYF.

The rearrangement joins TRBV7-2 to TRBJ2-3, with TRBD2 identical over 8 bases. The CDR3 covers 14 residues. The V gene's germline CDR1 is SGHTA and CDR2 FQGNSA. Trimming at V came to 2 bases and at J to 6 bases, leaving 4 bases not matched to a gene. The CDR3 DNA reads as TGTGCCAGCAGCTTAAACGGGAGGGGGGATACGCAGTATTTT. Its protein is CASSLNGRGDTQYF. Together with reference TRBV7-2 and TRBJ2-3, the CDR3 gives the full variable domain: GAGVSQSPSNKVTEKGKDVELRCDPISGHTALYWYRQSLGQGLEFLIYFQGNSAPDKSGLPSDRFSAERTGGSVSTLTIQRTQQEDSAVYLCASSLNGRGDTQYFGPGTRLTVL.

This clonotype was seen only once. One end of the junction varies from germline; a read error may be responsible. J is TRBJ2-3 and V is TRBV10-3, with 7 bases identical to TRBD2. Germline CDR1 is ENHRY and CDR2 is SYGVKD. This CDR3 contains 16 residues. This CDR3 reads CATSFKVLAGTDTQYF. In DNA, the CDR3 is TGTGCCACCAGTTTCAAGGTGCTAGCGGGCACAGATACGCAGTATTTT.